This T cell receptor (beta chain) was captured in a study of OX40 agonist ivuxolimab in advanced cancers. Study conclusions and caveats: On average, a greater number of expanded clones characterised CD8+ T cells relative to CD4+. Clonal expansion was among the lowest in partial responders at 0.1-3.0 mg/kg, especially CD8+.

Note on this clone: Its antigen is unknown.

CDR3 length equals 14 residues. V lost 6 bases and J 0 bases, leaving 9 bases between the germline ends. Germline CDR1 LNHDA, CDR2 SQIVND (reference sequence). TCRdb's copy holds only in-frame clones and misses some; the assay was immunoSEQ multiplex PCR. The repertoire holds 50,000 to 55,000 clones, 80% to 90% seen once, with 1.8% in the top ten. The receptor was isolated from an adult with an advanced solid tumor such as melanoma, head and neck, liver or kidney cancer. This rearrangement joins TRBV19 to TRBJ1-5; a possible D gene is TRBD1 (6 bases). The specimen comprised CD4+ or CD8+ T cells sorted from blood, sampled in a trial of the OX40 agonist ivuxolimab. CDR3 bases: TGTGCCAGTAGGGGGACACATAGCAATCAGCCCCAGCATTTT. Its translation: CASRGTHSNQPQHF.